The 21 T cell receptor beta chains below were found in one sample sequenced in a study of monozygotic twins with inflammatory bowel disease. With the 5' RACE reads reprocessed, TCRdb shows one record per CDR3 protein and no DNA. The listing records 330,000 or so distinct CDR3 sequences. The material sequenced was blood. These receptor sequences come from a human donor with ulcerative colitis or Crohn's disease, or a healthy co-twin of an affected twin (not recorded which).

The rearrangement joins TRBV5-1 to TRBJ2-5; the TCRdb D gene call, TRBD1, has no DNA to confirm it. Germline V gives CDR1 SGHRS, CDR2 YFSETQ. CDR3 length equals 14 residues. The CDR3 reads CASGKTGLGETQYF.

This chain joins TRBV7-6 and TRBJ2-3; there is no DNA to check the TCRdb D call of TRBD2. The CDR3 loop spans 16 amino acids. Germline V gene lookup returns CDR1 SGHVS and CDR2 FNYEAQ. The CDR3 region is CASSLNAGGSTDTQYF.

The rearrangement uses TRBV29-1 and TRBJ2-1; there is no DNA to check the TCRdb D call of TRBD1. The CDR3 length is 13 residues. CDR1 and CDR2 from the germline V gene are SQVTM and ANQGSEA. The chain's CDR3 is CSVVRGHYNEQFF.

This chain uses TRBV7-2 with TRBJ1-5; TCRdb returns TRBD1, unconfirmable since there is no DNA. The CDR3 runs 14 residues. Germline CDR1 is SGHTA and CDR2 is FQGNSA. The CDR3 spells CASSVDSRKQPQHF.

V gene TRBV7-9 combines with J gene TRBJ2-1; TCRdb gives TRBD1 as the D gene, but with no DNA this cannot be confirmed. From germline, CDR1 is SEHNR and CDR2 FQNEAQ (reference sequence). This CDR3 spans 12 amino acids. CDR3 protein: CASSRENNEQFF.

The genes are TRBV18 and TRBJ1-3; TCRdb names TRBD1, which stays unverified in the absence of DNA. The germline V gene has CDR1 KGHSH and CDR2 LQKENI. This CDR3 comprises 17 residues. The CDR3 sequence: CASSRDTGPASGNTIYF.

V and J are TRBV5-1 and TRBJ1-3; lacking DNA, the TRBD1 call made by TCRdb goes unchecked. The CDR3 runs to 15 residues. The V gene's germline CDR1 is SGHRS and CDR2 YFSETQ. CDR3 sequence reads: CASSLKTDAASTIYF.

The CDR3 is CSARDPGLSYYTDTQYF. The chain joins TRBV20-1 to TRBJ2-3; no DNA is available, so the TRBD2 call from TCRdb remains unchecked. Germline values: CDR1 DFQATT, CDR2 SNEGSKA (reference sequence). The CDR3 spans 17 residues.

The chain recombines TRBV14 with TRBJ1-1. The CDR3 length is 15 residues. CDR1 and CDR2 (germline): SGHDN, FVKESK. This CDR3 reads CASSQVRTKAGEAFF.

The chain employs TRBV4-1 and TRBJ2-1; the D gene TCRdb calls, TRBD2, cannot be checked with no DNA. Germline V gene sequence: CDR1 MGHRA, CDR2 YSYEKL. This CDR3 region has 19 residues. The CDR3 reads CASSQDKSSGESSYNEQFF.

The chain has TRBV7-2 and TRBJ1-5; TCRdb names TRBD1, which stays unverified in the absence of DNA. This CDR3 is 16 amino acids long. Germline V gene sequence: CDR1 SGHTA, CDR2 FQGNSA. This CDR3 is CASSLDVSRVGQPQHF. The whole variable domain, filled in from reference TRBV7-2 and TRBJ1-5, reads GAGVSQSPSNKVTEKGKDVELRCDPISGHTALYWYRQSLGQGLEFLIYFQGNSAPDKSGLPSDRFSAERTGGSVSTLTIQRTQQEDSAVYLCASSLDVSRVGQPQHFGDGTRLSIL.

The CDR3 sequence is CASSYSTNQVPYEQYF. The chain uses TRBV6-5 and TRBJ2-7. Germline V gene data show CDR1 as MNHEY and CDR2 as SVGAGI. CDR3 size: 16 residues.

The chain is built from TRBV5-1 and TRBJ2-7; the D call of TRBD1 rests on TCRdb alone, since no DNA is present to check it. CDR1 and CDR2 (germline): SGHRS, YFSETQ. This CDR3 comprises 14 residues. The CDR3 is CASSLELGRNEQYF.

This sequence joins TRBV11-2 and TRBJ2-1; the TCRdb D gene call, TRBD1, has no DNA to confirm it. Germline CDR1 is SGHAT and CDR2 is FQNNGV. This CDR3 spans 16 amino acids. The CDR3 is CASSLIRGRAYNEQFF.

This sequence joins TRBV7-2 and TRBJ2-6. The CDR3 spans 16 residues. The V gene's germline CDR1 is SGHTA and CDR2 FQGNSA. CDR3 residues: CASSSDTLSGANVLTF.

The chain has TRBV7-2 and TRBJ2-7. From germline, CDR1 is SGHTA and CDR2 FQGNSA. CDR3 size: 14 residues. This CDR3 is CASSLGPGLYEQYF.

The genes are TRBV27 and TRBJ2-7; TCRdb gives TRBD1 as the D gene, but with no DNA this cannot be confirmed. The germline V gene has CDR1 MNHEY and CDR2 SMNVEV (reference sequence). This CDR3 region has 13 residues. The CDR3 is CASSWKGPGEQYF.

The chain links TRBV5-1 to TRBJ2-1; there is no DNA to check the TCRdb D call of TRBD2. The CDR3 length is 14 residues. Per the germline V gene, CDR1 is SGHRS and CDR2 is YFSETQ. Here the CDR3 reads CASSAGLEYNEQFF.

This rearrangement joins TRBV20-1 to TRBJ2-7; TCRdb indicates TRBD1, and absent DNA this call remains unverified. The germline gives CDR1 DFQATT, CDR2 SNEGSKA (reference sequence). The CDR3 has 14 amino acids. CDR3 protein: CSALPGTGFYEQYF.

The chain recombines TRBV7-2 with TRBJ1-1. CDR3 size: 13 residues. Germline V gives CDR1 SGHTA, CDR2 FQGNSA. The CDR3 loop is CASSLFTDTEAFF.

The chain has TRBV29-1 and TRBJ1-5; checking the TCRdb D call of TRBD1 is not possible without DNA. Germline V lookup: CDR1 SQVTM, CDR2 ANQGSEA. The CDR3 loop spans 13 amino acids. The chain's CDR3 is CSVASLANQPQHF.